A single sample gave rise to the 10 T cell receptor beta chains below, sequenced in a study of T cells in Graves' hyperthyroidism and ophthalmopathy. Authors of the study amplified TCR beta CDR3 regions from RNA transcripts. An initial round of RT-PCR targeting the TCR CDR3 relied on the HTBI primer set. A single record per CDR3 protein comes from TCRdb applying MiXCR to the multiplex PCR reads. Of about 400,000 distinct CDR3 sequences in the sample, roughly 14% were seen once. The sequenced sample was blood. The receptors originated from a woman aged 18-29 years with Graves' hyperthyroidism that later progressed to Graves' ophthalmopathy.

This rearrangement joins TRBV9 to TRBJ2-1; 7 bases fit TRBD1. Germline trimming cut 3 bases from V and 4 bases from J; bases unmatched to any gene: 7. CDR3 length: 15 residues. Germline assignment: CDR1 SGDLS and CDR2 YYNGEE. The DNA of the CDR3 is TGTGCCAGCAGCGCTCCGGGACAGTCTTACAATGAGCAGTTCTTC. Amino acids: CASSAPGQSYNEQFF.

The chain recombines TRBV29-1 with TRBJ1-4; no reliable D call. Between the trimmed V and J ends, which lost 7 bases and 8 bases, there was a span of 17 bases. The CDR3 runs to 13 residues. Germline V gene sequence: CDR1 SQVTM, CDR2 ANQGSEA. The CDR3 nucleotides read TGCAGCGCCCGACGGGGAACGCAGGAAAAACTGTTTTTT. It translates to CSARRGTQEKLFF.

This clonotype was observed many times. The chain is built from TRBV29-1 and TRBJ2-7, with 8 bases identical to TRBD1. Germline CDR1 reads SQVTM; CDR2 reads ANQGSEA. V trimming: 7 bases; J trimming: 1 base; junction bases outside the gene matches: 6. This CDR3 has 13 residues. In nucleotides, the CDR3 is TGCAGCGCCGGACAGGGAGGATCCTACGAGCAGTACTTC. This gives the protein CSAGQGGSYEQYF.

In this sample, this clonotype turned up many times. J is TRBJ2-1 and V is TRBV6-1, with D perhaps TRBD2 (6 bases). Trimming removed 5 bases at V and 0 bases at J, with 17 bases between. Germline V gives CDR1 MNHNS, CDR2 SASEGT. CDR3 size: 17 residues. The CDR3 nucleotides read TGTGCCAGCAGTTCCTTCCCTAGCGAGATCTCCTACAATGAGCAGTTCTTC. The encoded protein is CASSSFPSEISYNEQFF.

The chain has TRBV7-9 and TRBJ2-1; 8 nucleotides align to TRBD2. The CDR3 is made up of 15 amino acids. Per the germline V gene, CDR1 is SEHNR and CDR2 is FQNEAQ (reference sequence). The ends lost 5 bases at V and 5 bases at J; junction bases unmatched: 8. The CDR3 nucleotides read TGTGCCAGCAGCCAACCTTTAGCGGGACACAATGAGCAGTTCTTC. It is translated as CASSQPLAGHNEQFF. The whole variable domain, filled in from reference TRBV7-9 and TRBJ2-1, reads DTGVSQNPRHKITKRGQNVTFRCDPISEHNRLYWYRQTLGQGPEFLTYFQNEAQLEKSRLLSDRFSAERPKGSFSTLEIQRTEQGDSAMYLCASSQPLAGHNEQFFGPGTRLTVL.

This clonotype has a count of ten or more. CDR3 region: CASRLTGDTEAFF. The CDR3 DNA reads TGCGCCAGCAGACTCACAGGGGACACTGAAGCTTTCTTT. The genes are TRBV5-1 and TRBJ1-1, with 7 positions matching TRBD1. CDR1 SGHRS and CDR2 YFSETQ come from the germline V gene. The CDR3 is 13 amino acids. Trimming cost V 5 bases and J 3 bases; bases outside gene matches: 4.

This clonotype was observed at least ten times. The rearrangement uses TRBV7-3 and TRBJ2-6; D not certain. Germline assignment: CDR1 SGHTA and CDR2 FQGTGA. The CDR3 has 17 amino acids. The V end lost 5 bases, the J end lost 0 bases, and 14 bases lay between the germline ends. CDR3 sequence: CASSPPAWDSGANVLTF. CDR3 nucleotide sequence: TGTGCCAGCAGCCCCCCGGCGTGGGACTCTGGGGCCAACGTCCTGACTTTC. The variable domain in full, completed from reference TRBV7-3 and TRBJ2-6, reads GAGVSQTPSNKVTEKGKYVELRCDPISGHTALYWYRQSLGQGPEFLIYFQGTGAADDSGLPNDRFFAVRPEGSVSTLKIQRTERGDSAVYLCASSPPAWDSGANVLTFGAGSRLTVL.

This clonotype was counted at least ten times. The V call is TRBV24-1, the J call TRBJ1-6; the D gene is possibly TRBD1 (6 bases). The germline gives CDR1 KGHDR, CDR2 SFDVKD. The CDR3 is made up of 14 amino acids. V was pared by 4 bases and J by 5 bases, with 8 bases between. The CDR3: CATSDGTHNSPLHF. CDR3 coding DNA: TGTGCCACCAGTGACGGGACACATAATTCACCCCTCCACTTT.

The chain is built from TRBV27 and TRBJ2-5, with D perhaps given as TRBD1 or TRBD2 (5 bases each). CDR3 size: 15 residues. Per germline, CDR1 MNHEY and CDR2 SMNVEV (reference sequence). V was trimmed by 4 bases and J by 2 bases, leaving 14 bases between them. CDR3 residues: CASSSRDGWQETQYF. CDR3 nucleotides: TGTGCCAGCAGTTCACGGGACGGCTGGCAAGAGACCCAGTACTTC.

This clonotype was seen many times. This chain joins TRBV28 and TRBJ2-7, with 13 bases lining up with TRBD2. With 3 bases clipped from V and 1 base from J, the junction kept 6 bases outside the gene matches. Germline-derived CDR1 and CDR2 are MDHEN and SYDVKM. The CDR3 length is 17 residues. CDR3 in DNA: TGTGCCAGCAGTTTGTCGACTAGCGGGAGGACTTCCTACGAGCAGTACTTC. It codes for CASSLSTSGRTSYEQYF.